This T cell receptor (beta chain) was sequenced in a study of shared clonotypes between healthy human individuals (dated by TCRdb to the early 2020s). Background for the entire study: The cohort comprised two women and a few men aged 18 to 49 years. For each donor, CD4 naive and CD4 memory were each run on three plates, CD8 naive on two plates, and CD8 memory on one plate. Blood TCR repertoires of roughly five healthy adults were deeply sequenced to estimate repertoire size and the extent of clonotype sharing between individuals. Different laboratories and diverse techniques were used to prepare libraries and sequence TCR repertoires, to increase sequencing depth and limit assay-specific biases. Each donor's leukapheresis produced roughly between about 0.8 and 10 billion PBMCs.

From its cysteine to its phenylalanine, the CDR3 spans 14 amino acids. Just CDR3 DNA is preserved here, 42 bases in frame from base 1. CDR1 and CDR2, looked up from the germline V gene, are SGHRS and YFSETQ. The V end loses 0 bases and the J end loses 0 bases, and a stretch of 6 bases separates them. Using the deep immunoSEQ assay, multiplex PCR amplified TCR CDR3 regions from genomic DNA. Extracted genomic DNA from each cell subset was spread evenly across all wells of several immunoSEQ 96-well plates, with each plate serving as a replicate. Each replicate PCR for sorted subsets received around 0.2 ug genomic DNA, equal to about 30,000 T cell genomes. Purified libraries were measured with a Qubit 3.0 fluorometer, size-checked on a Bioanalyzer 2100, and measured again with the KAPA Library Quantification kit. Every immunoSEQ 96-well plate was sequenced on a dedicated single-read 150-cycle Illumina NextSeq 550 flow cell. On the study's bioinformatics: The immunoSEQ output contained only junctional sequences without quality scores, so filtering could not match that applied to full-length reads. To assign V/J genes and CDR3, sequences were annotated using PyIR, a Python wrapper for IgBLAST v1.9, with IMGT germline references. Any read was removed if the V/J assignment was weak (E-value above 1e-6), the CDR3 was missing, or the read contained stop codons, out-of-frame junctions, or ambiguous translated residues. V3J clonotypes were defined as sequences sharing an identical inferred V gene, J gene, and CDR3 amino acid sequence. To compute the percentage overlap between repertoires, the number of shared unique clonotypes was divided by the size of the smaller repertoire. Repertoire richness was assessed with RTK rarefaction, the Chao1 estimator, and Recon v2.1 estimates of unobserved clonotypes. Generation probabilities were computed with OLGA for all TCRbeta clonotypes obtained by the gDNA method from four donors. TCRdb provides this immuneACCESS table in a form limited to in-frame rearrangements. Some clones are lacking; in checked studies, under half of them reflect an unresolved V gene, and why the rest are absent is not known. The V and J calls and the clone size are those of that table, but D and trimming were determined from the DNA. Recorded for this sample are about 1 million clones; 75% of them occurred a single time. The ten largest make up approximately 1.5% of the sample.

In the case of this clone: What antigen it recognizes has not been identified. No much larger clone exists at a distance of one base, and base qualities are not known.

Healthy HIV-negative adults with no recently reported acute infections or vaccinations were included as donors. All donors were Caucasian adults living in Nashville, Tennessee, USA. CD4+ T cells were enriched through magnetic negative selection, after which naive cells were positively selected on CD45RA and the remaining negative fraction served as the memory subset. Blood was collected by leukapheresis, and PBMCs were isolated by Ficoll-Histopaque density gradient centrifugation and then cryopreserved in liquid nitrogen vapor phase. Analytical flow cytometry was used to check the purity and quantity of each magnetically sorted T cell population. Genomic DNA was isolated from every sorted fraction and measured by UV absorbance on a Nanodrop 2000c. The paper's findings and limits, for the study overall: Clonotypes shared by all four sorted-subset donors showed higher generation probabilities than non-shared clonotypes. Pairwise subsampling indicated that sequencing depth was expected to affect the degree of clonotype sharing among donors. Because the study included a small number of donors, the genetic and exposure-history diversity represented was limited. When a handful of donors were compared, the shared fraction of clonotypes was 5% to 6.5% for naive CD4, approximately 3.5% for naive CD8, about 2.4% for memory CD4, and 0.3% to 0.5% for memory CD8. Incomplete sequencing was indicated by rarefaction of sorted-subset datasets, despite the large sequencing depth. Estimated clonotype richness was generally larger for naive than for memory subsets. Only blood was sampled, and tissue TCR repertoires likely differ from those in blood.

This clonotype was sampled from a man younger than 30 in good health. This receptor chain uses TRBV5-1 and TRBJ1-1; too little of a D gene remains to name it. Input material: memory CD4+ T cells sorted from blood. What this sample's cell subset or site label stands for: CD45RA-negative fraction. This receptor has the CDR3 CASSLVGVNTEAFF. The sequence in DNA is TGCGCCAGCAGCTTGGTGGGTGTGAACACTGAAGCTTTCTTT.